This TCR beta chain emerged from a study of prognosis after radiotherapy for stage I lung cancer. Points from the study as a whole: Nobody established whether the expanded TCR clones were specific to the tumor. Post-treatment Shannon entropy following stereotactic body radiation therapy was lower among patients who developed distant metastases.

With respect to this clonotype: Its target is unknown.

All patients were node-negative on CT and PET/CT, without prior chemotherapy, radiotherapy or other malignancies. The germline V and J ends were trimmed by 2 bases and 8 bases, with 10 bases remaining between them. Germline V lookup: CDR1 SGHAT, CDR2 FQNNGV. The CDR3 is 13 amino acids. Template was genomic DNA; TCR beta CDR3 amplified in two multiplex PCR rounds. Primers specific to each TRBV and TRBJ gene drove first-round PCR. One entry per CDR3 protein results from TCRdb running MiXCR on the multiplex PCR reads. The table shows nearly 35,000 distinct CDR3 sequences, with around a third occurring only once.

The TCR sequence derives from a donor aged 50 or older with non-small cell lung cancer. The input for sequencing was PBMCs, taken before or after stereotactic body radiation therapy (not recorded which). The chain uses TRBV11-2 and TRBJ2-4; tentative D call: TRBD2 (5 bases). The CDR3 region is CASSLSVGDIQYF. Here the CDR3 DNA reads TGTGCCAGCAGCTTATCCGTCGGGGACATTCAGTACTTC.